These 17 T cell receptor beta chains originate from one sample sequenced in a study of control samples from healthy donors and cancer patients. Data came from immunoSEQ multiplex PCR; TCRdb stores just in-frame clones and leaves some out. Of tens of thousands of clones listed, 79% are singletons. What was sequenced was PBMCs. These receptors all come from a man in his sixties with head and neck cancer.

V usage is TRBV28 and J usage is TRBJ2-1; 7 bases are a match to TRBD2. The CDR3 sequence is 10 residues long. V shed 11 bases, J shed 10 bases, and the junction held 5 bases outside the gene matches. The germline V gene encodes CDR1 MDHEN and CDR2 SYDVKM. The CDR3 DNA reads TGTGCCGCGGGAGTTTGGGAGCAGTTCTTC. Translated: CAAGVWEQFF.

The chain links TRBV4-1 to TRBJ2-1; no clear D gene. The V end lost 0 bases, the J end lost 6 bases, and 6 bases lay between the germline ends. The CDR3 runs 13 residues. The V gene's germline CDR1 is MGHRA and CDR2 YSYEKL. The CDR3 loop is CASSQEAGNEQFF. The CDR3, as DNA: TGCGCCAGCAGCCAAGAGGCCGGCAATGAGCAGTTCTTC.

With respect to this clone: At one end, the junction sequence differs from germline, possibly due to a read error. The chain has TRBV15 and TRBJ2-7; the match to TRBD1 covers 8 bases. The CDR3 has 13 residues. Germline V lookup: CDR1 LNHNV, CDR2 YYDKDF (reference sequence). CDR3 coding DNA: TGTGCCACCAGCAGAGATCGCCGACAGGGGCAAGACTTC. Encoded protein: CATSRDRRQGQDF.

The rearrangement uses TRBV9 and TRBJ2-2; D not resolved. CDR1 and CDR2 (germline): SGDLS, YYNGEE. Trimming removed 1 base at V and 2 bases at J, with 6 bases between. This CDR3 has 14 amino acids. The CDR3 DNA reads TGTGCCAGCAGCGTAACAAGAAACACCGGGGAGCTGTTTTTT. The encoded protein is CASSVTRNTGELFF. The full variable domain, in which reference TRBV9 and TRBJ2-2 provide the parts outside the CDR3, is DSGVTQTPKHLITATGQRVTLRCSPRSGDLSVYWYQQSLDQGLQFLIQYYNGEERAKGNILERFSAQQFPDLHSELNLSSLELGDSALYFCASSVTRNTGELFFGEGSRLTVL.

The V call is TRBV6-2 or TRBV6-3, the J call TRBJ2-5; D unclear. The germline V and J ends were trimmed by 2 bases and 7 bases, with 5 bases remaining between them. This CDR3 spans 11 amino acids. Looked up from germline, CDR1 is MNHEY and CDR2 is SVGEGT. This chain's CDR3 is CASSYQVTQYF. For the CDR3, the DNA is TGTGCCAGCAGTTACCAGGTGACCCAGTACTTC.

V and J are TRBV6-5 and TRBJ2-7; D is uncertain. Germline V gives CDR1 MNHEY, CDR2 SVGAGI. CDR3 length equals 14 residues. Trimming pared 7 bases from V and 0 bases from J, leaving 13 bases between. CDR3 nucleotides: TGTGCCAGCAACACGGATCTTAGCTCCTACGAGCAGTACTTC. It yields the protein CASNTDLSSYEQYF.

V and J are TRBV7-2 and TRBJ2-7; perhaps D is TRBD1 or TRBD2 (5 bases each). This CDR3 region has 13 residues. V lost 5 bases to trimming and J lost 3 bases, with 11 bases between them. Germline assignment: CDR1 SGHTA and CDR2 FQGNSA. CDR3 sequence: CASSREGNYEQYF. CDR3 in DNA: TGTGCCAGCAGCCGTGAGGGGAACTACGAGCAGTACTTC.

The CDR3 spells CASSQEVEPNTEAFF. The CDR3 coding sequence is TGCGCCAGCAGCCAAGAAGTGGAACCGAACACTGAAGCTTTCTTT. The gene calls are TRBV4-1 and TRBJ1-1; D not certain. V lost 0 bases and J 1 base, leaving 9 bases between the germline ends. Germline CDR1 and CDR2: MGHRA and YSYEKL. This CDR3 spans 15 amino acids.

The V call is TRBV7-2, the J call TRBJ2-3, with D unclear. Germline V gene sequence: CDR1 SGHTA, CDR2 FQGNSA. The CDR3 has 15 amino acids. The V gene lost 6 bases and the J gene lost 0 bases, with 13 bases spanning the gap. The CDR3 DNA sequence: TGTGCCAGCAGGGTTGGCAGAACTAGCACAGATACGCAGTATTTT. It is translated as CASRVGRTSTDTQYF.

This clone has only one observation. The V gene is TRBV24-1, the J gene TRBJ1-6; 8 bases map to TRBD1. V lost 4 bases, J lost 10 bases, and 14 bases stayed unmatched. Germline CDR1 and CDR2: KGHDR and SFDVKD. This CDR3 has 17 residues. The CDR3 loop is CATSDLTGGRFNSPLHF. CDR3 bases: TGTGCCACCAGTGACCTTACAGGGGGGAGGTTTAACTCACCCCTCCACTTT.

The chain combines TRBV28 with TRBJ2-3; 15 bases align to TRBD2. The germline gives CDR1 MDHEN, CDR2 SYDVKM. The CDR3 sequence is 17 residues long. V shed 8 bases, J shed 2 bases, and the junction held 8 bases outside the gene matches. The CDR3 coding sequence is TGTGCCAGCGGACTAGCGGGAGGGTGGGGCTCCACAGATACGCAGTATTTT. Encoded protein: CASGLAGGWGSTDTQYF.

The chain combines TRBV13 with TRBJ2-7; TRBD2 matches 14 bases. In germline, CDR1 is PRHDT, CDR2 FYEKMQ (reference sequence). J gave up 8 bases and V 5 bases, and 8 bases lay outside the gene matches. The CDR3 has 15 amino acids. The CDR3 nucleotides read TGTGCCAGCAGCCCCCCCGGGACTAGCGGGAGACAGCAGTACTTC. Translated: CASSPPGTSGRQQYF.

The CDR3 DNA is TGTGCCAGCAGCGAAGCAGGGGGCGTCTCTGAAGCTTTCTTT. This gives the protein CASSEAGGVSEAFF. This chain links TRBV7-2 with TRBJ1-1, with TRBD1 matching 8 bases. This CDR3 is built from 14 residues. V lost 5 bases to trimming and J lost 6 bases; unmatched junction nucleotides: 8. Germline CDR1 and CDR2: SGHTA and FQGNSA.

V is TRBV7-8 and J is TRBJ2-7; 9 bases match TRBD2. The CDR3 is made up of 16 amino acids. Germline assignment: CDR1 SGHVS and CDR2 FQNEAQ. The V and J ends lost 5 bases and 3 bases, in that order; junction bases with no gene match: 11. The CDR3 sequence is CASSQFSTSGHYEQYF. The CDR3 DNA sequence: TGTGCCAGCAGCCAGTTTTCGACTAGCGGCCACTACGAGCAGTACTTC.

The chain joins TRBV10-3 to TRBJ2-7; 10 bases are a match to TRBD1. This CDR3 is built from 13 residues. Germline V gene sequence: CDR1 ENHRY, CDR2 SYGVKD. Losses at the gene ends were 6 bases for V and 2 bases for J; bases not matched to a gene: 1. The CDR3 is CAISGTGAYEQYF. In nucleotides, the CDR3 is TGTGCCATCAGCGGGACAGGGGCCTACGAGCAGTACTTC.

This clone was observed a few times. J is TRBJ1-1 and V is TRBV10-3; D unclear. From germline, CDR1 is ENHRY and CDR2 SYGVKD. Trimming shortened V by 6 bases and J by 3 bases, and 14 bases separated the two germline ends. This CDR3 spans 14 amino acids. The CDR3 nucleotides read TGTGCCATCAGACAACGGACGGAGGACACTGAAGCTTTCTTT. It is translated as CAIRQRTEDTEAFF.

Details on this clone: Within the sample, other DNA sequences also encode this same CDR3. The J gene is TRBJ2-1, the V gene TRBV5-1; 8 bases agree with TRBD1. CDR3 size: 13 residues. CDR1 is SGHRS, CDR2 YFSETQ, per germline. The J segment lost 10 bases and the V segment lost 2 bases, leaving 5 bases of the junction unmatched. The CDR3 DNA reads as TGCGCCAGCAGCTTAGGACAGGGCAGAGAGCAGTTCTTC. This gives the protein CASSLGQGREQFF.